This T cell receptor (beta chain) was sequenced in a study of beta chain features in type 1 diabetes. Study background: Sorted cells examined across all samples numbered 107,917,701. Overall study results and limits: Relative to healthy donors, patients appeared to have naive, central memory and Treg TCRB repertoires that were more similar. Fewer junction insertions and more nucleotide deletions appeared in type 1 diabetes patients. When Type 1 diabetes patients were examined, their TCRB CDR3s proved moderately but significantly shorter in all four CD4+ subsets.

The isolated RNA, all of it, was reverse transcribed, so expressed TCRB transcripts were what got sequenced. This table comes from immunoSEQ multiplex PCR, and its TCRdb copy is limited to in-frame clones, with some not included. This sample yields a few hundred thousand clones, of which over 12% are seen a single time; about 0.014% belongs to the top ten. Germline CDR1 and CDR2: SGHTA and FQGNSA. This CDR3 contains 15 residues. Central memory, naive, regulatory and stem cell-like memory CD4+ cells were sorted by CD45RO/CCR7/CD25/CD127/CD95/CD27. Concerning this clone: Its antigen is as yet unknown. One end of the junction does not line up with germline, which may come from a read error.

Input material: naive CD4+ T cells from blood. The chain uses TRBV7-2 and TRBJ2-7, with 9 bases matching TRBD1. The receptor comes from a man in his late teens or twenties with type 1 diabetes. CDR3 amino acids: CASSSTGGYSYEQYF. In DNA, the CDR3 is TGTGCCAGCAGCTCTACAGGGGGCTACTCCTATGAGCAGTACTTC.